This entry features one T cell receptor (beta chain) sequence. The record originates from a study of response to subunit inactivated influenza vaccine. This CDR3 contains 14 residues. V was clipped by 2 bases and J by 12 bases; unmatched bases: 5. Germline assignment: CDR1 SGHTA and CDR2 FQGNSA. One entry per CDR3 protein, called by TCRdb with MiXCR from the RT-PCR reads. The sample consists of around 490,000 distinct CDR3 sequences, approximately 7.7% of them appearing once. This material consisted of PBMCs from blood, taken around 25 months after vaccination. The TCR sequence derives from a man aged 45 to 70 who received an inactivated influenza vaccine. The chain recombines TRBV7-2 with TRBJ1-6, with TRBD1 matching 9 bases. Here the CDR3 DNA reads TGTGCCAGCAGCTTAACCCGGACAGGGGTACCCCTCCACTTT. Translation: CASSLTRTGVPLHF.